This T cell receptor (beta chain) was found in a study of T cell changes during pregnancy in multiple sclerosis. The CDR3 runs 18 residues. Germline trimming cut 4 bases from V and 7 bases from J; bases unmatched to any gene: 19. CDR1 and CDR2 from the germline V gene are SGDLS and YYNGEE. Data came from immunoSEQ multiplex PCR; TCRdb stores just in-frame clones and leaves some out. The sample includes about 30,000 clones, 85% to 95% of them seen just once. Material: CD8+ T cells from peripheral blood mononuclear cells, obtained before pregnancy. The origin of this receptor is a female donor with multiple sclerosis, enrolled in a pregnancy study. The chain combines TRBV9 with TRBJ2-1; 8 positions match TRBD2. CDR3 in amino acids: CASSPYPAVGRAGNEQFF. The CDR3 DNA follows: TGTGCCAGCAGCCCTTACCCGGCGGTCGGGAGGGCCGGAAATGAGCAGTTCTTC.